This T cell receptor beta chain originates from a study of T cell repertoires in ileal Crohn's disease. On the study more broadly: Every patient was operated on for stricturing (about 60%) or penetrating (around 40%) complications. About half of patients got postoperative therapy: under twelve thiopurines, under 20 anti-TNF. Biopsies of the neoterminal ileum at postoperative colonoscopy form M6 samples.

Time point reported: neoterminal ileum biopsy at postoperative endoscopy, about 6 months after surgery. V lost 3 bases and J lost 0; bases outside the gene matches: 8. Germline V gives CDR1 LNHNV, CDR2 YYDKDF (reference sequence). This CDR3 region has 17 residues. Profiled with immunoSEQ multiplex PCR; TCRdb holds only in-frame clones, not every one. In the table there are about 12,000 clones, around four fifths of which are singletons. This chain connects TRBV15 to TRBJ1-3, with TRBD1 matching 7 bases. This sequence originates from an adult with Crohn's disease. Input material: ileal tissue. The CDR3 DNA reads as TGTGCCACCAGCAGGACCAGAGGGGGCAGCTCTGGAAACACCATATATTTT. Protein: CATSRTRGGSSGNTIYF.